The sequence of this T cell receptor (beta chain) was determined in a study of T cell responses to AZD1222 COVID-19 vaccine. Study context: Analysis merged second doses at about 4 or about 12 weeks. Whole-study results and caveats: Repertoires were obtained only post-peak T cell response.

About this clone itself: Its antigen remains unidentified.

Sequencing was performed with immunoSEQ multiplex PCR; in TCRdb, only in-frame clones are kept and a portion is missing. Of 85,000 to 130,000 clones in the sample, 80% to 90% were seen once. CDR3 length: 16 amino acids. V was trimmed by 3 bases and J by 1 base, leaving 15 bases between them. CDR1 MDHEN and CDR2 SYDVKM come from the germline V gene. This specimen consisted of peripheral blood, obtained on day 0 of AZD1222 vaccination. The receptor was derived from an adult in good health. The V call is TRBV28, the J call TRBJ1-1; D is possibly TRBD1 (6 bases). This CDR3 is CASSLGTYRANTEAFF. The CDR3 bases are TGTGCCAGCAGTTTGGGGACGTACAGGGCGAACACTGAAGCTTTCTTT.